Shown below are 18 T cell receptor beta chains from a single sample sequenced in a study of shared clonotypes between healthy human individuals (dated by TCRdb to about 2020). The library was prepared using the immunoSEQ multiplex PCR assay. Entries here come from immuneACCESS through TCRdb and include only in-frame sequences with V and J called. Some clones fail to appear in such tables; in the studies checked, an unresolved V gene covers under half of the shortfall, and the cause of the remainder is unknown. The sample table holds a few million clones, of which around 90% were seen once. The ten top clones hold over 0.12% of the sample. What was sequenced was naive CD4+ T cells sorted from blood. According to the study, the label for this sample's cell subset or site signals: CD45RA+ positively selected. Source of these receptors: a man in his late teens or twenties in good health.

The V call is TRBV5-1, the J call TRBJ2-1; D may be TRBD2 (6 bases). Germline CDR1 is SGHRS and CDR2 is YFSETQ. V was clipped by 3 bases and J by 8 bases, with 27 bases between them. The CDR3 length is 18 residues. The CDR3, as DNA: TGCGCCAGCAGCTCTTCGGAACGGGCGGGGCCCCCCTGGGATGAGCAGTTCTTC. This encodes CASSSSERAGPPWDEQFF.

This rearrangement joins TRBV28 to TRBJ2-1; D tentatively reads TRBD1 or TRBD2 (6 bases each). CDR1 and CDR2 from the germline V gene are MDHEN and SYDVKM. The CDR3 contains 16 residues. Trimming shortened V by 8 bases and J by 1 base, and 18 bases separated the two germline ends. CDR3 loop: CASDLGGATSYNEQFF. Here the CDR3 DNA reads TGTGCCAGCGACCTGGGGGGCGCAACTTCCTACAATGAGCAGTTCTTC.

J is TRBJ1-3 and V is TRBV10-3; D ambiguous. Deletions cut 0 bases from V and 0 bases from J, with 6 bases between. Germline V CDR1 and CDR2: ENHRY, SYGVKD. This CDR3 is built from 15 residues. As DNA, the CDR3 is TGTGCCATCAGTGAGTCGAACAACTCTGGAAACACCATATATTTT. Protein sequence: CAISESNNSGNTIYF.

This chain connects TRBV27 to TRBJ2-7; D may be TRBD2 (6 bases). Germline-derived CDR1 and CDR2 are MNHEY and SMNVEV (reference sequence). Deletions cut 6 bases from V and 3 bases from J, with 18 bases between. This CDR3 is built from 15 residues. For the CDR3, the DNA is TGTGCCAGCAGGCACATCGGGGACGGGGGCTACGAGCAGTACTTC. Amino acids: CASRHIGDGGYEQYF.

The rearrangement uses TRBV28 and TRBJ1-5; 10 bases fit TRBD1. The V segment lost 6 bases and the J segment 3 bases; nucleotides outside the gene matches: 8. CDR3 size: 16 residues. Germline-derived CDR1 and CDR2 are MDHEN and SYDVKM. The CDR3 sequence: CASSPLGTGVNQPQHF. CDR3 coding DNA: TGTGCCAGCAGCCCTCTGGGGACAGGGGTCAATCAGCCCCAGCATTTT.

The chain carries TRBV4-1 and TRBJ2-1; 8 nucleotides match TRBD2. Germline V gene sequence: CDR1 MGHRA, CDR2 YSYEKL. CDR3 length: 15 residues. V was pared by 4 bases and J by 3 bases, with 5 bases of the junction left unmatched. CDR3 protein: CASSPSGGNYNEQFF. The CDR3 nucleotides are TGCGCCAGCAGCCCCTCGGGAGGGAACTACAATGAGCAGTTCTTC.

This clone was observed once. This rearrangement joins TRBV28 to TRBJ2-7; the D gene is possibly TRBD2 (6 bases). The V end lost 0 bases, the J end lost 7 bases, and 13 bases lay between the germline ends. The CDR3 extends over 14 amino acids. Germline CDR1 reads MDHEN; CDR2 reads SYDVKM. The CDR3 DNA follows: TGTGCCAGCAGTTTATGGGCGGGGTTGGGTGAGCAGTACTTC. Translated: CASSLWAGLGEQYF. The variable domain in full, completed from reference TRBV28 and TRBJ2-7, reads DVKVTQSSRYLVKRTGEKVFLECVQDMDHENMFWYRQDPGLGLRLIYFSYDVKMKEKGDIPEGYSVSREKKERFSLILESASTNQTSMYLCASSLWAGLGEQYFGPGTRLTVT.

The chain carries TRBV5-5 and TRBJ1-1; D might be TRBD1 (6 bases). Germline V lookup: CDR1 SGHKS, CDR2 YYEKEE (reference sequence). The CDR3 runs to 16 residues. V dropped 2 bases and J dropped 1 base, with 15 bases sitting between them. The CDR3 DNA reads TGTGCCAGCAGCTTATCACTGGGACAAAAGAACACTGAAGCTTTCTTT. Translated: CASSLSLGQKNTEAFF.

V gene TRBV19 combines with J gene TRBJ1-3; D unresolved. Germline CDR1 is LNHDA and CDR2 is SQIVND (reference sequence). This CDR3 has 16 residues. Trimming took off 2 bases at V and 0 bases at J, with 11 bases between the two ends. CDR3: CASSILGLDSGNTIYF. In DNA form, the CDR3 reads TGTGCCAGTAGTATACTCGGGTTGGACTCTGGAAACACCATATATTTT.

The chain combines TRBV10-1 with TRBJ2-7, with D maybe TRBD1 (6 bases). The V gene lost 4 bases and the J gene lost 5 bases, with 15 bases spanning the gap. The CDR3 spans 14 residues. Germline V gene lookup returns CDR1 WNHNN and CDR2 SYGVQD (reference sequence). The CDR3 nucleotides read TGCGCCAGCAGTGCCGGGACACCTCTGAACGAGCAGTACTTC. This sequence encodes CASSAGTPLNEQYF.

V usage is TRBV6-5 and J usage is TRBJ2-2, with 8 bases that match TRBD1. Germline-derived CDR1 and CDR2 are MNHEY and SVGAGI. The CDR3 loop spans 15 amino acids. J gave up 5 bases and V 8 bases, and 10 bases lay outside the gene matches. The CDR3 sequence is CASVDRGPGTGELFF. For the CDR3, the DNA is TGTGCCAGCGTTGACAGGGGCCCGGGGACCGGGGAGCTGTTTTTT.

V and J are TRBV19 and TRBJ2-2, with TRBD1 matching 8 bases. This CDR3 is 15 amino acids long. Germline CDR1 LNHDA, CDR2 SQIVND (reference sequence). J was trimmed by 3 bases and V by 3 bases; bases with no gene match: 3. CDR3 loop: CASSMVDRDTGELFF. DNA for the CDR3: TGTGCCAGTAGTATGGTGGACAGGGACACCGGGGAGCTGTTTTTT.

The chain is built from TRBV5-1 and TRBJ2-2; 7 nucleotides agree with TRBD2. Looked up from germline, CDR1 is SGHRS and CDR2 is YFSETQ. The CDR3 runs to 16 residues. V gave up 1 base and J gave up 5 bases; unmatched junction bases: 8. The CDR3 bases are TGCGCCAGCAGCTTGTCTGGCGGGAGTTATACCGGGGAGCTGTTTTTT. Its translation is CASSLSGGSYTGELFF.

The genes are TRBV4-1 and TRBJ2-3; 8 nucleotides match TRBD1. Trimming took 0 bases from V and 2 from J; bases not matched to a gene: 13. The CDR3 consists of 19 residues. Germline V CDR1 and CDR2: MGHRA, YSYEKL. The CDR3 nucleotides are TGCGCCAGCAGCCAAGATTGGGCAGGGGGCGTTTTGGCCACAGATACGCAGTATTTT. The encoded protein is CASSQDWAGGVLATDTQYF.

The genes are TRBV7-2 and TRBJ2-7, with TRBD2 matching over 10 bases. The trim removed 4 bases at V and 3 bases at J, leaving 6 bases unmatched. The V gene's germline CDR1 is SGHTA and CDR2 FQGNSA. The CDR3 runs 15 residues. CDR3 coding DNA: TGTGCCAGCAGCTACGGACTAGCGGATTACTACGAGCAGTACTTC. Translated: CASSYGLADYYEQYF.

This chain connects TRBV28 to TRBJ2-1; 16 bases match TRBD2. The CDR3 has 19 residues. The germline gives CDR1 MDHEN, CDR2 SYDVKM. With V trimmed by 4 bases and J by 8 bases, 14 bases remained unmatched. Here the CDR3 DNA reads TGTGCCAGCAGTTCGGGACTAGCGGGGGGGCAGGGTTGGTCCCATGAGCAGTTCTTC. It is translated as CASSSGLAGGQGWSHEQFF.

Comments on this clone: In the same sample, other DNA sequences code for this CDR3. CDR3 amino acids: CASSRQGQETQYF. CDR3 nucleotides: TGTGCCAGCAGTAGACAGGGCCAAGAGACCCAGTACTTC. V and J are TRBV6-5 and TRBJ2-5; 7 bases line up with TRBD1. Trimming cost V 5 bases and J 1 base; bases outside gene matches: 1. The V gene's germline CDR1 is MNHEY and CDR2 SVGAGI. The CDR3 is made up of 13 amino acids.

The chain recombines TRBV27 with TRBJ1-5; 7 nucleotides align to TRBD1. Germline CDR1 reads MNHEY; CDR2 reads SMNVEV (reference sequence). V lost 5 bases to trimming and J lost 3 bases; unmatched junction nucleotides: 7. This CDR3 has 15 amino acids. The chain's CDR3 is CASSTGQSTNQPQHF. The CDR3 nucleotides read TGTGCCAGCAGTACGGGACAGAGTACCAATCAGCCCCAGCATTTT.